Listed below are T cell receptor beta chains from one sample, sequenced in a study of cytomegalovirus exposure and HLA in healthy donors. The method was immunoSEQ multiplex PCR; TCRdb's version includes in-frame clones alone and lacks a portion of them. The table has fewer than 60,000 clones, around four fifths seen once. Sequencing was carried out using PBMCs. Receptor source: a man aged 50-59 years in good health and CMV-seronegative. CDR3s include the opening cysteine and the closing phenylalanine or tryptophan. The D gene is left open where the match is weak.

TRBV6-5	TRBD1	CASSPRDRGYTEAFF
TRBV9	.	CASSADVNTIYEQYF
TRBV9	.	CASSVVPKSTEAFF
TRBV5-4	.	CASTTLRGHGYTF
TRBV25-1	TRBD1	CASSIPRQGYCYTF
TRBV6-5	.	CASSYASGRDQPQHF
TRBV21-1	.	CASSKTTDRWETEAFF
TRBV14	.	CASSQAKSAGPSGELFF
TRBV4-1	TRBD1	CASSQDPGQGSYEQYF
TRBV4-1	.	CASSPTPGSYEQYF
TRBV11-2	.	CASSSIPGNTIYF
TRBV30	.	CAWSRRGHPTGELFF
TRBV5-1	.	CASSSRGNTGELFF
TRBV5-4	.	CASSLEQSYGYTF
TRBV6-4	TRBD2	CASSKGSGDTDTQYF
TRBV5-4	.	CASSLATTDTQYF
TRBV5-1	TRBD2	CASSPRTSGGGSNEQFF
TRBV5-4	TRBD2	CASSATGLAGYNEQFF
TRBV19	.	CASSLDRQKLFF
TRBV10-1	TRBD1	CASSDQPPGTGSYEQYF
TRBV19	TRBD1	CASSIVGTATNQPQHF
TRBV7-9	.	CASSGRGDTQYF
TRBV2	.	CASTLDSFNNSPLHF
TRBV28	TRBD2	CASSLVGGATDTQYF
TRBV19	.	CASSPQLNTEAFF
TRBV19	.	CASTSDRSSYNEQFF
TRBV9	.	CASRAGGGQGNTIYF
TRBV27	TRBD2	CASSLMGLAGANVLTF
TRBV28	TRBD1	CASGPETGLLGYNEQFF
TRBV27	.	CASSPLRGSTDTQYF
TRBV4-1	TRBD1	CASSHPGQGAGIPSPLHF
TRBV27	.	CATSINSNQPQHF
TRBV6-5	.	CASSISEAGNSPLHF
TRBV29-1	TRBD1	CSVEEGTGLYTF
TRBV28	TRBD2	CASETSGGLWETQYF
TRBV10-3	.	CAISETRDYTEAFF
TRBV5-1	TRBD1	CASSFYEGAGNEQFF
TRBV9	.	CASGGRGNSPLHF
TRBV2	.	CASSFSSYEQYF
TRBV7-2	TRBD2	CASRLAGTTLGGANVLTF